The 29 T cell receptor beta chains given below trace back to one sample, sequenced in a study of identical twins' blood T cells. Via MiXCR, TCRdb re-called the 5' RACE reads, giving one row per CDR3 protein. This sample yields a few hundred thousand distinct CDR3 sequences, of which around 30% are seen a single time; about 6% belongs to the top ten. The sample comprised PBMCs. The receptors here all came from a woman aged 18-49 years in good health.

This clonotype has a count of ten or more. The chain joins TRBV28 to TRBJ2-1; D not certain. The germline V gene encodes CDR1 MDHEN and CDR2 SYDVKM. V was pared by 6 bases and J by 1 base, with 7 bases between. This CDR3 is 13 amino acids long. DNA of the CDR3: TGTGCCAGCAGGTCCTTATCCTACAATGAGCAGTTCTTC. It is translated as CASRSLSYNEQFF.

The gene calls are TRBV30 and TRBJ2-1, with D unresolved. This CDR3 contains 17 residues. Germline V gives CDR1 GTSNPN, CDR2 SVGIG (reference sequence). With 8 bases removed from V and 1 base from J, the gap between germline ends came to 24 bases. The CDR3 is CALSNARVSGSYNEQFF. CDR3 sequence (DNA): TGTGCCCTATCCAACGCGAGAGTAAGTGGATCCTACAATGAGCAGTTCTTC.

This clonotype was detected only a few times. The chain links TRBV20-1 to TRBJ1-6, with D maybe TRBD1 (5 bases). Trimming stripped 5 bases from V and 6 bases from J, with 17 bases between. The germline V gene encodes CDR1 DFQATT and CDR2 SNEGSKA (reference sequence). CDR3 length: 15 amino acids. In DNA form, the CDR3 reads TGCAGTGCTCCCGAGGGGTTGGGATCTAATTCACCCCTCCACTTT. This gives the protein CSAPEGLGSNSPLHF.

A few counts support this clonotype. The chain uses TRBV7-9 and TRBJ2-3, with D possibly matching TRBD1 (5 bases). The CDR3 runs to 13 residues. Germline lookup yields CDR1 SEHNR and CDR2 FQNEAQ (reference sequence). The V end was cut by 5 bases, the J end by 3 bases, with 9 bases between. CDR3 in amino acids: CASSPAGTDTQYF. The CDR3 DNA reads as TGTGCCAGCAGCCCCGCAGGGACAGATACGCAGTATTTT.

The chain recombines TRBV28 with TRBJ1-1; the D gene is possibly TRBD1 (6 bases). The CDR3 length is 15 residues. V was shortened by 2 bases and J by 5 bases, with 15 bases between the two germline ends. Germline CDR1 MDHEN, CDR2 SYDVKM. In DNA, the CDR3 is TGTGCCAGCAGTTTAGGGGGGGCATGGGGAACTGAAGCTTTCTTT. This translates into CASSLGGAWGTEAFF.

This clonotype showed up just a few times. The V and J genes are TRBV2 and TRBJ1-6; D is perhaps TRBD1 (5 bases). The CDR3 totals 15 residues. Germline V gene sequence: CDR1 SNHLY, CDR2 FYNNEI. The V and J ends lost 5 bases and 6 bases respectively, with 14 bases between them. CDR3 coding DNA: TGTGCCAGCAGTTACCTGCCAGGGAGTAATTCACCCCTCCACTTT. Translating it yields CASSYLPGSNSPLHF.

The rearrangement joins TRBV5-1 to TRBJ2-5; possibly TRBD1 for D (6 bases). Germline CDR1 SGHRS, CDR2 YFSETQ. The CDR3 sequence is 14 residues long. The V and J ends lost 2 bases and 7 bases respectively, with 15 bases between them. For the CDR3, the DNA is TGCGCCAGCAGCTTTTCGGAGTCCAGGGGGACCCAGTACTTC. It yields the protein CASSFSESRGTQYF.

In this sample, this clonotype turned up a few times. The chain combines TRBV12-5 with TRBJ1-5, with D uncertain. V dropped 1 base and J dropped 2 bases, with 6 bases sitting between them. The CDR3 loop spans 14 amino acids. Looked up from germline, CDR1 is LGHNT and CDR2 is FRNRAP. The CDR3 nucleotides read TGTGCTAGTGGTTTGGACGGAGGCAATCAGCCCCAGCATTTT. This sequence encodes CASGLDGGNQPQHF.

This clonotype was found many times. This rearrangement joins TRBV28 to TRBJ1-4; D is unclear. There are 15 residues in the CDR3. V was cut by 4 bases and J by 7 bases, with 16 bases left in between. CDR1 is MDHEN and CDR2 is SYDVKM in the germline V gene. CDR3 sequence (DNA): TGTGCCAGCAGTTCCTATTCTGATGGGCGTGAAAAACTGTTTTTT. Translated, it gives CASSSYSDGREKLFF.

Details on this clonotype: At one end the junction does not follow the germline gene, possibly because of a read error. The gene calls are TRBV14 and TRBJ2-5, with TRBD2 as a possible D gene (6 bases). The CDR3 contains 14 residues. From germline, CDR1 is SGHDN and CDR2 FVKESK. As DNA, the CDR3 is TGTGCCAGCAGCCAAGGTAGCGGTAGTGGGGCCCAGTACTTT. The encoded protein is CASSQGSGSGAQYF.

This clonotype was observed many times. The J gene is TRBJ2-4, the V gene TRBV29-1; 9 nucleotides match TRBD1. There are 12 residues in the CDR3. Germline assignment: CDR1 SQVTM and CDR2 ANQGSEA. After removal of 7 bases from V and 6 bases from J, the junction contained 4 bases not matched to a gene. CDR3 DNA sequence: TGCAGCGCAGGGACAGGGATAAACATTCAGTACTTC. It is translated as CSAGTGINIQYF.

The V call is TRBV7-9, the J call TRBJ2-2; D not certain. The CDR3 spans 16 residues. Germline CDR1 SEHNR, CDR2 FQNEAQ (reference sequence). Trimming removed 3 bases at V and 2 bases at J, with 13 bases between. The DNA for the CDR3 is TGTGCCAGCAGCTTTCCGATTCTCGGAAACACCGGGGAGCTGTTTTTT. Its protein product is CASSFPILGNTGELFF.

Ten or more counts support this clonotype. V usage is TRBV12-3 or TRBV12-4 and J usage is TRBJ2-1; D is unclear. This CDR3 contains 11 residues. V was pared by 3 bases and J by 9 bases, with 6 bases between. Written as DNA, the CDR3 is TGTGCCAGCAGTTTTGCGATTGAGCAGTTCTTC. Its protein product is CASSFAIEQFF.

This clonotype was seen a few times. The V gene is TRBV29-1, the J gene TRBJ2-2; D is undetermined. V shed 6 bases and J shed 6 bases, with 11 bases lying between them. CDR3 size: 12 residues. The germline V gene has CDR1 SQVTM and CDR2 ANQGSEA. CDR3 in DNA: TGCAGCGTAGAGGTTCAGCCCGGGGAGCTGTTTTTT. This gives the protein CSVEVQPGELFF.

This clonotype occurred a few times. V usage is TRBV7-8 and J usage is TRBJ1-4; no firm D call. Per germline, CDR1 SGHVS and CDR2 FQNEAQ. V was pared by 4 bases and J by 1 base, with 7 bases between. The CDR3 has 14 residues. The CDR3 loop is CASSWGGTNEKLFF. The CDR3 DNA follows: TGTGCCAGCAGCTGGGGTGGAACTAATGAAAAACTGTTTTTT.

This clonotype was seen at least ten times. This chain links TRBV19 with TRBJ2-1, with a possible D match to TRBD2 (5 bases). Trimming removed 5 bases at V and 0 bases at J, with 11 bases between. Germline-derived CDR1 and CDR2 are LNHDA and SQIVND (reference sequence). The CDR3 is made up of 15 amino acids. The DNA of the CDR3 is TGTGCCAGTAGTCCCATGGGGAGCTCCTACAATGAGCAGTTCTTC. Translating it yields CASSPMGSSYNEQFF.

CDR3 in amino acids: CASRSPTGAGYGYTF. For the CDR3, the DNA is TGTGCCAGCAGGTCCCCTACAGGGGCGGGCTATGGCTACACCTTC. The chain uses TRBV7-9 and TRBJ1-2; 7 nucleotides line up with TRBD1. CDR1 and CDR2 from the germline V gene are SEHNR and FQNEAQ (reference sequence). The V and J ends lost 6 bases and 4 bases, in that order; junction bases with no gene match: 11. The CDR3 is 15 residues long. The entire variable domain, with the rest obtained from reference TRBV7-9 and TRBJ1-2, is as follows: DTGVSQNPRHKITKRGQNVTFRCDPISEHNRLYWYRQTLGQGPEFLTYFQNEAQLEKSRLLSDRFSAERPKGSFSTLEIQRTEQGDSAMYLCASRSPTGAGYGYTFGSGTRLTVV.

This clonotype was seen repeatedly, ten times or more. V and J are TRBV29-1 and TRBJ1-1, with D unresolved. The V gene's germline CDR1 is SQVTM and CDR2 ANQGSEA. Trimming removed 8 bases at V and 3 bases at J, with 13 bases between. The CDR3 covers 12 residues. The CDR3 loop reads CSPERDYTEAFF. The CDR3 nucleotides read TGCAGCCCCGAAAGGGATTACACTGAAGCTTTCTTT.

Here the CDR3 reads CASSLAPYSYEQYF. The CDR3 DNA follows: TGTGCCAGCAGCTTAGCTCCGTACTCCTACGAGCAGTACTTC. The chain carries TRBV7-2 and TRBJ2-7, with D unclear. Germline-derived CDR1 and CDR2 are SGHTA and FQGNSA. The CDR3 runs to 14 residues. V dropped 0 bases and J dropped 0 bases, with 6 bases sitting between them.

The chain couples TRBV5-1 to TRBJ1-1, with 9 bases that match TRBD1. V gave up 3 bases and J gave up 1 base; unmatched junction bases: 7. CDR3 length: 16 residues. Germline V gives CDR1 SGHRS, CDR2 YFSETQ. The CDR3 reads CASSSGTGPKNTEAFF. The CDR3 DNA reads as TGCGCCAGCAGCTCTGGGACAGGGCCCAAGAACACTGAAGCTTTCTTT.

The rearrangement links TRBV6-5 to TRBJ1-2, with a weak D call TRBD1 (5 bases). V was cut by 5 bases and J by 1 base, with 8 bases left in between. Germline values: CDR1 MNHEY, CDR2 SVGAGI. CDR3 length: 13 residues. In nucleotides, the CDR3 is TGTGCCAGCAGTCCCAGGGTTAACTATGGCTACACCTTC. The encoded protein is CASSPRVNYGYTF.

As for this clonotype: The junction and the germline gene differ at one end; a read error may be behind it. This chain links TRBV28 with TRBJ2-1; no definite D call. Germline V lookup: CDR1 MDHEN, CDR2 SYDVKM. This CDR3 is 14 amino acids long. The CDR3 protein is CTSSLDISYNEQFF. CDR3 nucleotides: TGTACCAGCAGTTTAGATATCTCCTACAATGAGCAGTTCTTC. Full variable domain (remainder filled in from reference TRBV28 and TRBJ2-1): DVKVTQSSRYLVKRTGEKVFLECVQDMDHENMFWYRQDPGLGLRLIYFSYDVKMKEKGDIPEGYSVSREKKERFSLILESASTNQTSMYLCTSSLDISYNEQFFGPGTRLTVL.

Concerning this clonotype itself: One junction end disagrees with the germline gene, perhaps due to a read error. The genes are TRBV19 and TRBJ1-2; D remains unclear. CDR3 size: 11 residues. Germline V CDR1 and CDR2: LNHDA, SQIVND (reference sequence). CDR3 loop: CADENYYGYTF. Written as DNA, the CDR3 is TGTGCCGACGAGAACTACTATGGCTACACATTC. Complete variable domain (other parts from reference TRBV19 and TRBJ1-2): DGGITQSPKYLFRKEGQNVTLSCEQNLNHDAMYWYRQDPGQGLRLIYYSQIVNDFQKGDIAEGYSVSREKKESFPLTVTSAQKNPTAFYLCADENYYGYTFGSGTRLTVV.

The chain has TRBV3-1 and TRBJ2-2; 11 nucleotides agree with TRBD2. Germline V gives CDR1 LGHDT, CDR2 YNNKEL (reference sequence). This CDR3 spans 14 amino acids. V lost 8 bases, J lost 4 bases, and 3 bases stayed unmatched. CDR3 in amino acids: CASDLAGGTGELFF. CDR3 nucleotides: TGTGCCAGCGACCTAGCGGGGGGCACCGGGGAGCTGTTTTTT.

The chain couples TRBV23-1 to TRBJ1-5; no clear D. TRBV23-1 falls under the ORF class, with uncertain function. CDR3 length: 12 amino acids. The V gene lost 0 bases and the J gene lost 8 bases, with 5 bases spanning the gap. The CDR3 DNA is TGCGCCAGCAGTCAATCGATGGAGCCCCAGCATTTT. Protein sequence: CASSQSMEPQHF.

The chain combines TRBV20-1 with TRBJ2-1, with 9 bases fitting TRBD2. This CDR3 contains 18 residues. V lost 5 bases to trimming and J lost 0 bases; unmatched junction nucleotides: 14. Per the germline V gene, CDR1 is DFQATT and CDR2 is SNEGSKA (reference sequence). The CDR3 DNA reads TGCAGTGCTCGGTGGCCTAGCGGGAACGGGAGCTCCTACAATGAGCAGTTCTTC. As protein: CSARWPSGNGSSYNEQFF.

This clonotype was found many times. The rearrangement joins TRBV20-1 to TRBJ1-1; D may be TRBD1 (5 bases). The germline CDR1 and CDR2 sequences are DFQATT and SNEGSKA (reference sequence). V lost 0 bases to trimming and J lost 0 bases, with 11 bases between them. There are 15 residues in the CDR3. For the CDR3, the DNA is TGCAGTGCTAGAGATCAGGGCGACATGAACACTGAAGCTTTCTTT. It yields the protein CSARDQGDMNTEAFF.

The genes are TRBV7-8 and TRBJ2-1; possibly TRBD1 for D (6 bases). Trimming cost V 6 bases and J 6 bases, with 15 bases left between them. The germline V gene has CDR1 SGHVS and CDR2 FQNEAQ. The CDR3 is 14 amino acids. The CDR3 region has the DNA TGTGCCAGCAGTCCAGGACAGTCTCCCAATGAGCAGTTCTTC. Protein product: CASSPGQSPNEQFF.

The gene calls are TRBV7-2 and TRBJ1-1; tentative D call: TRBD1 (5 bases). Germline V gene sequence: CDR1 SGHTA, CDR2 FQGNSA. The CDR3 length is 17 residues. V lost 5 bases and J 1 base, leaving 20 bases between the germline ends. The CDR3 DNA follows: TGTGCCAGCAGCCGACTATCGAGACGGGGCACGAACACTGAAGCTTTCTTT. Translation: CASSRLSRRGTNTEAFF.